This T cell receptor beta chain was obtained from a study of PD-1 blockade in mismatch repair-deficient tumors. About the study: Patients had about eleven mismatch repair-deficient cancer types and were previously treated and progressing.

On this clone: Its antigen is unidentified.

CDR1 is SEHNR and CDR2 is FQNEAQ in the germline V gene (reference sequence). Germline trimming cut 3 bases from V and 11 bases from J; bases unmatched to any gene: 3. The CDR3 runs 11 residues. Mismatch repair deficiency was confirmed in all patients, by PCR or immunohistochemistry. TCRs were sequenced from a few patients responding to pembrolizumab. Study observations and caveats: Tumor-resident clones, often absent from pretreatment blood, expanded after pembrolizumab and then contracted.

Data came from immunoSEQ multiplex PCR; TCRdb stores just in-frame clones and leaves some out. Counted here are 50,000 to 75,000 clones, roughly 88% occurring once; the ten biggest clones make up roughly 13%. Source: peripheral blood, taken 52 weeks after starting pembrolizumab. The clonotype originates from an adult with mismatch repair-deficient cancer. The J gene is TRBJ1-1, the V gene TRBV7-9; TRBD1 matches 7 bases. CDR3 protein: CASSFTGDAFF. The CDR3 nucleotides read TGTGCCAGCAGCTTTACAGGGGATGCTTTCTTT.